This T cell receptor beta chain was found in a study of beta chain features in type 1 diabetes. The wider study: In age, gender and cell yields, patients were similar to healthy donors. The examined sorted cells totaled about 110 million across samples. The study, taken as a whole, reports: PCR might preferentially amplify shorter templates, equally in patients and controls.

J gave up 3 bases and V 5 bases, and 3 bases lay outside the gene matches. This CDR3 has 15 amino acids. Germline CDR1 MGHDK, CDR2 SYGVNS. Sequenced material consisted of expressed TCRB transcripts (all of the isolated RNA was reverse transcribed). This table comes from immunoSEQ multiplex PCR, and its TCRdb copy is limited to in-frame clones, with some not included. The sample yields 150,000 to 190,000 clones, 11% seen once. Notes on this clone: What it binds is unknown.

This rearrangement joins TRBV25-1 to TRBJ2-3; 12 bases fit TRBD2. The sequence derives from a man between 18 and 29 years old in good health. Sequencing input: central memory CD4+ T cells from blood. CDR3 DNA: TGTGCCAGCAGTAGAACTAGCGGGAGGACAGATACGCAGTATTTT. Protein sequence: CASSRTSGRTDTQYF. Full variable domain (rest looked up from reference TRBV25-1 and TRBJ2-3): EADIYQTPRYLVIGTGKKITLECSQTMGHDKMYWYQQDPGMELHLIHYSYGVNSTEKGDLSSESTVSRIRTEHFPLTLESARPSHTSQYLCASSRTSGRTDTQYFGPGTRLTVL.